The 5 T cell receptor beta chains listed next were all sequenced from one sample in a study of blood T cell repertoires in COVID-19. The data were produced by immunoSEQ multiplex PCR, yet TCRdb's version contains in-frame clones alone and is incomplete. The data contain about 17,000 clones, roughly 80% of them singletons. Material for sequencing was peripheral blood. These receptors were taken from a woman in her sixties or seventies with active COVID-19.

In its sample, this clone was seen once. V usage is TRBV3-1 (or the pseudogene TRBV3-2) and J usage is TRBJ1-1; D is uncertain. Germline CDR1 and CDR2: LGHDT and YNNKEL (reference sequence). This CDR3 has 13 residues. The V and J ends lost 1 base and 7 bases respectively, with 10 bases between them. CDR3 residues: CASSQGLQFEAFF. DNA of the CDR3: TGTGCCAGCAGCCAAGGTCTACAGTTTGAAGCTTTCTTT.

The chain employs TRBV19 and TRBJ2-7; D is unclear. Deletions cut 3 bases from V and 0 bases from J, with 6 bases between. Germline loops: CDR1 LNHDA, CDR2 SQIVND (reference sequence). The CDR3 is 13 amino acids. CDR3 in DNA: TGTGCCAGTAGTATTCGACTCTCCTACGAGCAGTACTTC. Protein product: CASSIRLSYEQYF. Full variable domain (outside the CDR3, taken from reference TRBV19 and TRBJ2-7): DGGITQSPKYLFRKEGQNVTLSCEQNLNHDAMYWYRQDPGQGLRLIYYSQIVNDFQKGDIAEGYSVSREKKESFPLTVTSAQKNPTAFYLCASSIRLSYEQYFGPGTRLTVT.

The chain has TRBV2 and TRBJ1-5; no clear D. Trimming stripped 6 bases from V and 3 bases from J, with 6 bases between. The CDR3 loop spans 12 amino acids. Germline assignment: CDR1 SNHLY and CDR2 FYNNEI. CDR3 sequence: CASRAPNQPQHF. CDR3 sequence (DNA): TGTGCCAGCAGAGCTCCCAATCAGCCCCAGCATTTT.

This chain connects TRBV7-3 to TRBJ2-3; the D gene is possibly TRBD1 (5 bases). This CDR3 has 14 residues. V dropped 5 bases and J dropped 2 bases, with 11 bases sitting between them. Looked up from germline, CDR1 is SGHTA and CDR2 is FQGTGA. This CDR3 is CASSPGFFTDTQYF. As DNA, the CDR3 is TGTGCCAGCAGCCCAGGGTTTTTCACAGATACGCAGTATTTT.

CDR3 region: CASSLLSRQHYGYTF. Here the CDR3 DNA reads TGTGCCAGCAGTTTATTATCCCGACAGCACTATGGCTACACCTTC. The V call is TRBV28, the J call TRBJ1-2, with D perhaps TRBD1 (5 bases). Trimming took 1 base from V and 3 from J, leaving 12 bases between them. CDR3 length: 15 amino acids. CDR1 and CDR2 (germline): MDHEN, SYDVKM.